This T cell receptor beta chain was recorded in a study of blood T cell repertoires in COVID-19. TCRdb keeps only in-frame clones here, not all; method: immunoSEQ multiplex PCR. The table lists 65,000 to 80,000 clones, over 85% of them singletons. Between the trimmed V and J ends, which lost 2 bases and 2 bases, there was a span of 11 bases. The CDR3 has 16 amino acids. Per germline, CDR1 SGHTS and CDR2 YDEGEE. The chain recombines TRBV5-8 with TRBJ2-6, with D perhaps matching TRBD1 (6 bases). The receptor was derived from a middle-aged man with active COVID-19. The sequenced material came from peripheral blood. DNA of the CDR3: TGTGCCAGCAGCTTAGTGGGACAACCTGGGGCCAACGTCCTGACTTTC. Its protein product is CASSLVGQPGANVLTF.